One sample yielded the 19 T cell receptor beta chains listed below, sequenced in a study of neurological immune-mediated disorders. TCRdb reprocessed the 5' RACE reads with MiXCR, giving one entry per CDR3 protein. This table holds roughly 65,000 distinct CDR3 sequences, over 5% found once. Sequencing was performed on PBMCs. These receptor sequences come from a human donor with multiple sclerosis. The donor label of this sample is uncertain.

This clonotype was observed at least ten times. The V gene is TRBV30, the J gene TRBJ2-7; D might be TRBD1 (6 bases). The CDR3 runs 13 residues. CDR1 and CDR2 from the germline V gene are GTSNPN and SVGIG (reference sequence). Trimming shortened V by 0 bases and J by 3 bases, and 9 bases separated the two germline ends. CDR3 nucleotide sequence: TGTGCCTGGAGTGTAGGGGGTCGCTACGAGCAGTACTTC. Translated, it gives CAWSVGGRYEQYF.

The table lists this clonotype with many counts. The chain uses TRBV9 and TRBJ2-2; D is perhaps TRBD1 (5 bases). CDR3 length equals 15 residues. V was trimmed by 0 bases and J by 6 bases, leaving 12 bases between them. Germline V gene lookup returns CDR1 SGDLS and CDR2 YYNGEE. The chain's CDR3 is CASSVEGQRAGELFF. As DNA, the CDR3 is TGTGCCAGCAGCGTAGAGGGGCAGAGAGCCGGGGAGCTGTTTTTT. Drawing the rest from reference TRBV9 and TRBJ2-2, the complete variable domain is DSGVTQTPKHLITATGQRVTLRCSPRSGDLSVYWYQQSLDQGLQFLIQYYNGEERAKGNILERFSAQQFPDLHSELNLSSLELGDSALYFCASSVEGQRAGELFFGEGSRLTVL.

This clonotype was observed many times. The chain combines TRBV15 with TRBJ2-7; possibly TRBD2 for D (7 bases). The CDR3 sequence is 17 residues long. Trimming removed 1 base at V and 2 bases at J, with 18 bases between. Germline-derived CDR1 and CDR2 are LNHNV and YYDKDF (reference sequence). The CDR3 protein is CATSRGSGRGGAYEQYF. The CDR3 DNA reads TGTGCCACCAGCAGAGGCTCGGGGAGGGGGGGCGCCTACGAGCAGTACTTC.

This clonotype came up many times. V and J are TRBV4-1 and TRBJ1-6; D remains unclear. The germline V and J ends were trimmed by 1 base and 1 base, with 8 bases remaining between them. CDR1 and CDR2 (germline): MGHRA, YSYEKL. The CDR3 length is 16 residues. CDR3 residues: CASSQAGVSYNSPLHF. The CDR3, as DNA: TGCGCCAGCAGCCAAGCTGGGGTTTCCTATAATTCACCCCTCCACTTT.

This clonotype was observed many times. This sequence joins TRBV5-1 and TRBJ2-3; a weak D match, TRBD1 (6 bases). The CDR3 is 16 amino acids. The V end was cut by 1 base, the J end by 5 bases, with 17 bases between. Germline V gene data show CDR1 as SGHRS and CDR2 as YFSETQ. Here the CDR3 reads CASSLRPHQGQDTQYF. The CDR3 coding sequence is TGCGCCAGCAGCTTGAGGCCTCATCAGGGGCAAGATACGCAGTATTTT.

This clonotype was recorded many times. V usage is TRBV10-3 and J usage is TRBJ2-5, with D possibly being TRBD1 (5 bases). The CDR3 is 15 amino acids. Germline CDR1 is ENHRY and CDR2 is SYGVKD. V was shortened by 4 bases and J by 4 bases, with 16 bases between the two germline ends. The CDR3 nucleotides read TGTGCCATCAGTGTGGGCCAGGGCTTGGGAGAGACCCAGTACTTC. This sequence encodes CAISVGQGLGETQYF.

At least ten counts were recorded for this clonotype. The chain has TRBV5-1 and TRBJ1-5, with D uncertain. V dropped 2 bases and J dropped 3 bases, with 15 bases sitting between them. The V gene's germline CDR1 is SGHRS and CDR2 YFSETQ. The CDR3 runs to 16 residues. The CDR3 region has the DNA TGCGCCAGCAGCTTCTACCCCGCTCAGCCCAATCAGCCCCAGCATTTT. It encodes CASSFYPAQPNQPQHF.

This clonotype occurred many times. V is TRBV10-3 and J is TRBJ1-2; 8 bases map to TRBD1. V was pared by 6 bases and J by 4 bases, with 4 bases of the junction left unmatched. Germline CDR1 ENHRY, CDR2 SYGVKD. The CDR3 totals 13 residues. The CDR3 sequence is CAIRDRASYGYTF. The DNA of the CDR3 is TGTGCCATCAGGGACAGGGCTTCCTATGGCTACACCTTC.

This clonotype occurred many times. The chain joins TRBV25-1 to TRBJ1-3; D is unresolved. The CDR3 is 14 residues long. V was pared by 2 bases and J by 6 bases, with 11 bases between. The V gene's germline CDR1 is MGHDK and CDR2 SYGVNS. CDR3 in DNA: TGTGCCAGCAGTGAAGAGGAGGGTGCAAACACCATATATTTT. Protein product: CASSEEEGANTIYF. Drawing the rest from reference TRBV25-1 and TRBJ1-3, the complete variable domain is EADIYQTPRYLVIGTGKKITLECSQTMGHDKMYWYQQDPGMELHLIHYSYGVNSTEKGDLSSESTVSRIRTEHFPLTLESARPSHTSQYLCASSEEEGANTIYFGEGSWLTVV.

This clonotype occurred many times. The chain couples TRBV12-3 or TRBV12-4 to TRBJ1-3; D gene ambiguous. V dropped 6 bases and J dropped 0 bases, with 9 bases sitting between them. The CDR3 is made up of 14 amino acids. The CDR3 protein is CASSEQFSGNTIYF. CDR3 in DNA: TGTGCCAGCAGCGAACAATTCTCTGGAAACACCATATATTTT.

This clonotype was recorded at least ten times. The rearrangement joins TRBV15 to TRBJ1-6; 8 nucleotides agree with TRBD1. The V segment lost 5 bases and the J segment 11 bases; nucleotides outside the gene matches: 8. CDR3 length: 14 amino acids. The V gene's germline CDR1 is LNHNV and CDR2 YYDKDF (reference sequence). The CDR3 spells CATSVDRGQAPLHF. DNA of the CDR3: TGTGCCACCAGCGTCGACAGGGGACAGGCACCCCTCCACTTT. Full variable domain (outside the CDR3, taken from reference TRBV15 and TRBJ1-6): DAMVIQNPRYQVTQFGKPVTLSCSQTLNHNVMYWYQQKSSQAPKLLFHYYDKDFNNEADTPDNFQSRRPNTSFCFLDIRSPGLGDTAMYLCATSVDRGQAPLHFGNGTRLTVT.

This clonotype was counted ten times or more. The chain has TRBV12-5 and TRBJ2-1, with 8 nucleotides matching TRBD2. Per germline, CDR1 LGHNT and CDR2 FRNRAP. The CDR3 is 14 residues long. Unmatched junction bases numbered 5, after V lost 6 bases and J lost 4 bases. The CDR3 coding sequence is TGTGCTAGTGGGGTAGCGGGGTATTACAATGAGCAGTTCTTC. Amino acids: CASGVAGYYNEQFF.

This clonotype was found many times. V usage is TRBV12-3 or TRBV12-4 and J usage is TRBJ1-2; 8 nucleotides line up with TRBD1. The CDR3 is made up of 16 amino acids. Trimming cost V 1 base and J 8 bases; bases outside gene matches: 12. CDR3 amino acids: CASSLVQGAFSRGYTF. CDR3 nucleotides: TGTGCCAGCAGTTTAGTCCAGGGGGCGTTCTCGCGGGGCTACACCTTC.

This clonotype came up many times. The chain combines TRBV5-1 with TRBJ1-4; D not certain. V lost 3 bases and J 4 bases, leaving 13 bases between the germline ends. Germline V CDR1 and CDR2: SGHRS, YFSETQ. CDR3 size: 15 residues. The CDR3 loop reads CASSSPTGSNEKLFF. CDR3 DNA sequence: TGCGCCAGCAGCTCCCCGACGGGGAGTAATGAAAAACTGTTTTTT.

This clonotype has at least ten counts. V gene TRBV20-1 combines with J gene TRBJ1-1, with D unresolved. Trimming removed 5 bases from V and 1 base from J, with 11 bases in between. The CDR3 length is 13 residues. Germline CDR1 is DFQATT and CDR2 is SNEGSKA (reference sequence). CDR3 residues: CSALRRENTEAFF. CDR3 nucleotides: TGCAGTGCTTTAAGACGGGAGAACACTGAAGCTTTCTTT.

This clonotype was seen repeatedly, ten times or more. The chain has TRBV12-3 or TRBV12-4 and TRBJ1-1, with D hard to call. The CDR3 totals 14 residues. Trimming stripped 6 bases from V and 0 bases from J, with 11 bases between. The DNA for the CDR3 is TGTGCCAGCAGCCCTGAACCACTGAACACTGAAGCTTTCTTT. It specifies CASSPEPLNTEAFF.

This clonotype showed up many times. The chain employs TRBV10-2 and TRBJ1-1; D ambiguous. The ends were cut back, 7 bases at V and 6 bases at J, with 18 bases in the middle. Germline-derived CDR1 and CDR2 are WSHSY and SAAADI. The CDR3 is 14 residues long. CDR3 residues: CASTTGGRAPEAFF. The CDR3 DNA is TGCGCCAGCACCACCGGAGGGAGGGCCCCTGAAGCTTTCTTT.

In its sample, this clonotype was seen many times. V usage is TRBV12-5 and J usage is TRBJ1-4, with 7 positions matching TRBD1. Per the germline V gene, CDR1 is LGHNT and CDR2 is FRNRAP. J was trimmed by 3 bases and V by 1 base; bases with no gene match: 5. This CDR3 contains 16 residues. The CDR3 DNA follows: TGTGCTAGTGGTTTGGCCGGGACAGCGGCTAATGAAAAACTGTTTTTT. Protein sequence: CASGLAGTAANEKLFF. Full variable domain (remainder filled in from reference TRBV12-5 and TRBJ1-4): DARVTQTPRHKVTEMGQEVTMRCQPILGHNTVFWYRQTMMQGLELLAYFRNRAPLDDSGMPKDRFSAEMPDATLATLKIQPSEPRDSAVYFCASGLAGTAANEKLFFGSGTQLSVL.

This clonotype was seen many times. CDR3: CSARGLLGQLSSYEQYF. CDR3 bases: TGCAGTGCTAGAGGCCTTTTGGGACAGCTTTCCTCCTACGAGCAGTACTTC. This chain connects TRBV20-1 to TRBJ2-7; 7 nucleotides align to TRBD1. Germline V gives CDR1 DFQATT, CDR2 SNEGSKA (reference sequence). V lost 1 base and J lost 0; bases outside the gene matches: 12. There are 17 residues in the CDR3.